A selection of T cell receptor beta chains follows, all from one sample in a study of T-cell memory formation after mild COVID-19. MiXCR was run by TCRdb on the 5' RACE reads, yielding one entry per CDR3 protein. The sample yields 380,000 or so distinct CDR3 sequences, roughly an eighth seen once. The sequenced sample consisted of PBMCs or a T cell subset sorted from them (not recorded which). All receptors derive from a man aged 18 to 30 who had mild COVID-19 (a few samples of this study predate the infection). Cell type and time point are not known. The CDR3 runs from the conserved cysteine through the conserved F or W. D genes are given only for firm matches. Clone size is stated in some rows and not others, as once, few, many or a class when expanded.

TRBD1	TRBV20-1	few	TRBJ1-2	CSARGRDRDNYGYTF	TGCAGTGCTAGGGGCCGGGACAGGGATAACTATGGCTACACCTTC
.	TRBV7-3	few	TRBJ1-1	CASSLHQNTEAFF	TGTGCCAGCAGCTTACACCAGAACACTGAAGCTTTCTTT
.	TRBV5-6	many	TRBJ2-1	CASSLDSPNEQFF	TGTGCCAGCAGCTTGGACAGTCCCAATGAGCAGTTCTTC
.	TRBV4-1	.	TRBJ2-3	CASSVRVPDTQYF	TGCGCCAGCAGCGTCAGGGTGCCAGATACGCAGTATTTT
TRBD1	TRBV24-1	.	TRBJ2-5	CATSDPRGTETQYF	TGTGCCACCAGTGACCCCAGGGGGACGGAGACCCAGTACTTC
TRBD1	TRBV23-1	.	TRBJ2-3	CASSQRDRVPHVPSTDTQYF	TGCGCCAGCAGTCAAAGGGACAGGGTTCCCCACGTTCCTAGCACAGATACGCAGTATTTT
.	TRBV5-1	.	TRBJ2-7	CASSLGRVGYEQYF	TGCGCCAGCAGCTTGGGCAGGGTCGGGTACGAGCAGTACTTC
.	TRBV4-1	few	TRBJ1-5	CASSQGSRQPQHF	TGCGCCAGCAGCCAAGGGTCCAGGCAGCCCCAGCATTTT
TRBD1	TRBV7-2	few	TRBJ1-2	CASSFDREYGYTF	TGTGCCAGCAGCTTCGACAGGGAGTATGGCTACACCTTC
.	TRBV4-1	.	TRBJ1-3	CASSQGGRLSGNTIYF	TGCGCCAGCAGCCAGGGGGGAAGGCTCTCTGGAAACACCATATATTTT
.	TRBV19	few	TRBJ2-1	CASSIDTGYNEQFF	TGTGCCAGTAGTATAGATACTGGCTACAATGAGCAGTTCTTC
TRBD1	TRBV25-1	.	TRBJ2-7	CASSEWDRVHEQYF	TGTGCCAGCAGTGAATGGGACAGGGTCCACGAGCAGTACTTC
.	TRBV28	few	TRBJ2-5	CASSWGGAGMAQYF	TGTGCCAGCAGCTGGGGGGGCGCCGGCATGGCCCAGTACTTC
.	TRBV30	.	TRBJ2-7	CAWSVIQDRNEQYF	TGTGCCTGGAGTGTCATCCAGGATAGGAACGAGCAGTACTTC
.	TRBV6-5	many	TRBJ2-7	CASSQGHEQYF	TGTGCCAGCAGCCAGGGGCACGAGCAGTACTTC
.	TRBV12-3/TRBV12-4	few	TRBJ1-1	CASGNMGMNTEAFF	TGTGCCAGCGGTAACATGGGAATGAACACTGAAGCTTTCTTT
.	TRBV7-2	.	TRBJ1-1	CASSTGTMNTEAFF	TGTGCCAGCAGCACCGGGACGATGAACACTGAAGCTTTCTTT
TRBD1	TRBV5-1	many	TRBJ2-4	CASSPRTGIDIQYF	TGCGCCAGCAGCCCCCGGACAGGGATCGACATTCAGTACTTC
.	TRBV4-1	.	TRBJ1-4	CASSQDGSEKLFF	TGCGCCAGCAGCCAAGATGGAAGTGAAAAACTGTTTTTT
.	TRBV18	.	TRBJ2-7	CASSPRAGGHYEQYF	TGTGCCAGCTCACCACGGGCCGGGGGACACTACGAGCAGTACTTC
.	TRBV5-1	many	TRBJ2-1	CASSFRGGNEQFF	TGCGCCAGCAGCTTCCGTGGGGGTAATGAGCAGTTCTTC
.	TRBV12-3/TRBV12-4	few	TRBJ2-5	CASGHGMKETQYF	TGTGCCAGCGGACACGGGATGAAGGAGACCCAGTACTTC
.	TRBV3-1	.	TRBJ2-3	CASSQNPKATDTQYF	TGTGCCAGCAGCCAGAATCCTAAGGCTACGGATACGCAGTATTTT
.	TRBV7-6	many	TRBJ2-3	CASSPPQLADTQYF	TGTGCCAGCAGCCCCCCCCAGCTAGCAGATACGCAGTATTTT
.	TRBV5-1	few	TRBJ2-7	CASSWGDGAYEQYF	TGCGCCAGCAGCTGGGGGGACGGAGCCTACGAGCAGTACTTC
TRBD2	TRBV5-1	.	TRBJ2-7	CASSFSSGGPYEQYF	TGCGCCAGCAGCTTTAGCAGCGGGGGGCCTTACGAGCAGTACTTC
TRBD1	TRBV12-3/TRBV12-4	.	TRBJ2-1	CASSLTVGFLIRQGAPYNEQFF	TGTGCCAGCAGTTTAACGGTCGGGTTTTTAATTCGGCAGGGGGCGCCCTACAATGAGCAGTTCTTC
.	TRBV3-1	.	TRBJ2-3	CASSQDITSTDTQYF	TGTGCCAGCAGCCAAGATATCACTAGCACAGATACGCAGTATTTT
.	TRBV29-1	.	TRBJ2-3	CSVALTTSTDTQYF	TGCAGCGTCGCGCTTACGACTAGCACAGATACGCAGTATTTT
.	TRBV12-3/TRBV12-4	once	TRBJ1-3	CASFGEVGRNTIYF	TGTGCCAGCTTCGGGGAGGTCGGACGAAACACCATATATTTT
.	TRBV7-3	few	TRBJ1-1	CASSPGHNTEAFF	TGTGCCAGCAGCCCTGGCCACAACACTGAAGCTTTCTTT
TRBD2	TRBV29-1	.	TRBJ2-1	CSVGRGDEQFF	TGCAGCGTCGGTCGGGGGGATGAGCAGTTCTTC
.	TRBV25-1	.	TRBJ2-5	CASSELVTETQYF	TGTGCCAGCAGTGAATTGGTTACGGAGACCCAGTACTTC
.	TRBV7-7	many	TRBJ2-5	CASSPGQGGRETQYF	TGTGCCAGCAGCCCCGGACAGGGAGGGCGGGAGACCCAGTACTTC
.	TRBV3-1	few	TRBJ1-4	CASSQDYGGFATNEKLFF	TGTGCCAGCAGCCAAGATTACGGTGGCTTTGCAACTAATGAAAAACTGTTTTTT
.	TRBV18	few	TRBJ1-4	CASSPPSGRGPEKLFF	TGTGCCAGCTCACCACCGAGTGGCAGGGGTCCCGAAAAACTGTTTTTT
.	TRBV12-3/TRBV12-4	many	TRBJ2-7	CASSLTLGSKYF	TGTGCCAGCAGTTTAACTTTGGGGAGCAAGTACTTC